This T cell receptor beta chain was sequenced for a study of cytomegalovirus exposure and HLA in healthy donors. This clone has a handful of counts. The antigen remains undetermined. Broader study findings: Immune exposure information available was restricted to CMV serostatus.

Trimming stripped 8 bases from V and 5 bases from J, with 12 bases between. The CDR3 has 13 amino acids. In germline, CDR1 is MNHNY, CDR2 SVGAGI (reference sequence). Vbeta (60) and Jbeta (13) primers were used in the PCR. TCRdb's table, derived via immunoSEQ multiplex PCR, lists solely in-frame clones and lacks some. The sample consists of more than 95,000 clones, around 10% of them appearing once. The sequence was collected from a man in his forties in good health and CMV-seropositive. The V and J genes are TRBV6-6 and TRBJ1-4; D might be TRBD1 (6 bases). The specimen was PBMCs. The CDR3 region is CASCGQQNEKLFF. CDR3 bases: TGTGCCAGCTGTGGACAGCAGAATGAAAAACTGTTTTTT.